The 23 T cell receptor beta chains reported below all come from one sample, sequenced in a study of beta chain features in type 1 diabetes. Investigators reverse transcribed all isolated RNA, so they sequenced expressed TCRB transcripts. The table came from immunoSEQ multiplex PCR; TCRdb's copy has only in-frame clones and leaves some out. Counted here are about half a million clones, about 32% occurring once; the ten biggest clones make up about 0.065%. Sequencing used naive CD4+ T cells from blood. The receptor source for this set is a man aged 18 to 29 in good health.

This sequence joins TRBV7-2 and TRBJ2-1; no definite D call. The CDR3 has 17 amino acids. Deletions cut 1 base from V and 0 bases from J, with 13 bases between. Germline V gene lookup returns CDR1 SGHTA and CDR2 FQGNSA. The CDR3 here is CASSLVFAANSYNEQFF. The CDR3 nucleotides are TGTGCCAGCAGCTTAGTTTTCGCCGCCAACTCCTACAATGAGCAGTTCTTC.

A word on this clone: This sample also contains other DNA sequences that code for the same CDR3. The chain has TRBV29-1 and TRBJ2-7; D call uncertain. With 4 bases removed from V and 2 bases from J, the gap between germline ends came to 9 bases. This CDR3 is built from 12 residues. Germline CDR1 and CDR2: SQVTM and ANQGSEA. The CDR3 region is CSVGAATYEQYF. In DNA, the CDR3 is TGCAGCGTTGGGGCAGCAACCTACGAGCAGTACTTC.

This clone appeared a single time. The rearrangement uses TRBV9 and TRBJ2-3; D is uncertain. This CDR3 is 15 amino acids long. V was cut by 0 bases and J by 5 bases, with 13 bases left in between. Germline assignment: CDR1 SGDLS and CDR2 YYNGEE. This CDR3 reads CASSVDLVLGDTQYF. CDR3 bases: TGTGCCAGCAGCGTAGATCTAGTCCTTGGAGATACGCAGTATTTT.

This clone was seen a handful of times. This CDR3 reads CASSRTDTQYF. The CDR3 DNA is TGTGCCAGCAGTAGGACAGATACGCAGTATTTT. This chain connects TRBV6-6 to TRBJ2-3; D not resolved. CDR1 MNHNY and CDR2 SVGAGI come from the germline V gene (reference sequence). This CDR3 has 11 amino acids. Trimming removed 5 bases from V and 3 bases from J, with 3 bases in between.

The V call is TRBV27, the J call TRBJ1-1; the D is unclear. Per germline, CDR1 MNHEY and CDR2 SMNVEV (reference sequence). The CDR3 runs 15 residues. Trimming left V 1 base short and J 1 base short, with 10 bases between. The CDR3 protein is CASSLYSPENTEAFF. The CDR3, as DNA: TGTGCCAGCAGTTTATACAGCCCAGAGAACACTGAAGCTTTCTTT.

The gene calls are TRBV7-2 and TRBJ2-1; 7 bases map to TRBD2. V trimming: 1 base; J trimming: 8 bases; junction bases outside the gene matches: 5. The length of the CDR3 is 14 residues. Per germline, CDR1 SGHTA and CDR2 FQGNSA. The CDR3 loop reads CASSLGTSPDEQFF. The CDR3 DNA follows: TGTGCCAGCAGCTTAGGGACTAGTCCTGATGAGCAGTTCTTC.

The chain has TRBV27 and TRBJ1-2, with 9 bases lining up with TRBD1. Germline V lookup: CDR1 MNHEY, CDR2 SMNVEV (reference sequence). The CDR3 covers 15 residues. With V trimmed by 6 bases and J by 4 bases, 9 bases remained unmatched. The chain's CDR3 is CASSYSGQGGYGYTF. In nucleotides, the CDR3 is TGTGCCAGCAGCTATTCGGGACAGGGAGGCTATGGCTACACCTTC.

The chain links TRBV7-2 to TRBJ2-4, with D perhaps TRBD1 (5 bases). V was cut by 5 bases and J by 1 base, with 15 bases left in between. CDR1 and CDR2 (germline): SGHTA, FQGNSA. This CDR3 contains 16 residues. The CDR3 reads CASSPLRALAKNIQYF. CDR3 sequence (DNA): TGTGCCAGCAGCCCCCTCAGGGCCCTCGCCAAAAACATTCAGTACTTC.

This chain uses TRBV10-3 with TRBJ2-5; 11 bases fit TRBD1. Germline loops: CDR1 ENHRY, CDR2 SYGVKD. The ends lost 4 bases at V and 1 base at J; junction bases unmatched: 2. This CDR3 contains 15 residues. The CDR3 loop is CAISGGTGGQETQYF. The DNA of the CDR3 is TGTGCCATCAGTGGTGGGACAGGGGGCCAAGAGACCCAGTACTTC.

The chain employs TRBV6-5 and TRBJ2-7, with 8 bases fitting TRBD1. Per the germline V gene, CDR1 is MNHEY and CDR2 is SVGAGI. The CDR3 has 13 amino acids. V gave up 5 bases and J gave up 3 bases; unmatched junction bases: 3. The CDR3 sequence is CASSSDRGYEQYF. The CDR3 DNA reads TGTGCCAGCAGTAGCGACAGGGGCTACGAGCAGTACTTC.

Notes on this clone: Other nucleotide sequences from this sample produce the same CDR3. This chain links TRBV7-3 with TRBJ2-1; D gene ambiguous. The CDR3 is 14 amino acids. Trimming took 1 base from V and 3 from J, leaving 7 bases between them. The germline gives CDR1 SGHTA, CDR2 FQGTGA. The CDR3 DNA sequence: TGTGCCAGCAGCTTAAGTGGCCACTACAATGAGCAGTTCTTC. Translation gives CASSLSGHYNEQFF. The complete variable domain, with remaining parts taken from reference TRBV7-3 and TRBJ2-1, reads GAGVSQTPSNKVTEKGKYVELRCDPISGHTALYWYRQSLGQGPEFLIYFQGTGAADDSGLPNDRFFAVRPEGSVSTLKIQRTERGDSAVYLCASSLSGHYNEQFFGPGTRLTVL.

The chain recombines TRBV29-1 with TRBJ2-7, with a possible D match to TRBD1 (6 bases). The CDR3 is made up of 15 amino acids. CDR1 and CDR2 from the germline V gene are SQVTM and ANQGSEA. Trimming took 7 bases from V and 2 from J, leaving 21 bases between them. This CDR3 reads CSGGVPLGGTYEQYF. CDR3 coding DNA: TGCAGCGGTGGCGTTCCCCTTGGGGGCACCTACGAGCAGTACTTC.

J is TRBJ2-5 and V is TRBV18; perhaps TRBD1 as D (5 bases). Trimming removed 4 bases from V and 7 bases from J, with 19 bases in between. The germline gives CDR1 KGHSH, CDR2 LQKENI. This CDR3 region has 15 residues. CDR3 amino acids: CASSLTTQGSATQYF. The DNA for the CDR3 is TGTGCCAGCTCACTTACCACGCAGGGCTCAGCGACCCAGTACTTC.

V usage is TRBV5-4 and J usage is TRBJ2-7; 8 bases are a match to TRBD1. There are 14 residues in the CDR3. The V and J ends lost 5 bases and 3 bases, in that order; junction bases with no gene match: 7. Germline assignment: CDR1 SGHNT and CDR2 YYREEE (reference sequence). CDR3 loop: CASRTGQDSYEQYF. The CDR3 DNA follows: TGTGCCAGCAGGACGGGACAGGACAGCTACGAGCAGTACTTC.

This chain links TRBV28 with TRBJ2-7, with D unclear. The germline V and J ends were trimmed by 8 bases and 6 bases, with 17 bases remaining between them. The CDR3 extends over 13 amino acids. Germline V gene data show CDR1 as MDHEN and CDR2 as SYDVKM. CDR3 residues: CASLTDLMSEQYF. DNA for the CDR3: TGTGCCAGCTTGACCGACCTTATGTCCGAGCAGTACTTC.

J is TRBJ2-7 and V is TRBV5-4; TRBD1 aligns across 8 bases. Germline CDR1 is SGHNT and CDR2 is YYREEE (reference sequence). This CDR3 has 19 amino acids. J lost 0 bases, V lost 7 bases, and 21 bases had no gene match. CDR3 in DNA: TGTGCCAGCGGCCGAGGAGGGGGGACAGGTCTTAGGAGCTCCTACGAGCAGTACTTC. Encoded protein: CASGRGGGTGLRSSYEQYF.

This clone was detected a few times. This chain uses TRBV5-1 with TRBJ2-3; 7 bases line up with TRBD1. From germline, CDR1 is SGHRS and CDR2 YFSETQ. This CDR3 region has 15 residues. Trimming removed 2 bases from V and 2 bases from J; junction bases left unmatched: 5. CDR3 in DNA: TGCGCCAGCAGCTTCGGGACAGTAACCACAGATACGCAGTATTTT. Translated, it gives CASSFGTVTTDTQYF.

This clone was seen more than once but under ten times. The chain is built from TRBV18 and TRBJ1-2, with D unclear. Germline V gene data show CDR1 as KGHSH and CDR2 as LQKENI. The CDR3 contains 12 residues. With 1 base removed from V and 4 bases from J, the gap between germline ends came to 4 bases. The CDR3 nucleotides read TGTGCCAGCTCACCACAGTCCTATGGCTACACCTTC. Translation gives CASSPQSYGYTF.

This clone has just a few counts. The same CDR3 can be traced to other DNA sequences in this sample. The chain couples TRBV28 to TRBJ2-1, with TRBD2 identical over 8 bases. This CDR3 has 15 residues. The trim removed 2 bases at V and 0 bases at J, leaving 0 bases unmatched. From germline, CDR1 is MDHEN and CDR2 SYDVKM. CDR3 DNA sequence: TGTGCCAGCAGTTTAGCGGGAGGCTCCTACAATGAGCAGTTCTTC. This sequence encodes CASSLAGGSYNEQFF.

As regards this clone: Other DNA variants within this sample encode the same CDR3. The chain is built from TRBV19 and TRBJ1-1, with 7 bases aligning to TRBD1. Trimming took 3 bases from V and 1 from J; bases not matched to a gene: 2. Germline CDR1 LNHDA, CDR2 SQIVND (reference sequence). The CDR3 consists of 14 residues. The CDR3 coding sequence is TGTGCCAGTAGTATTGGGGACAGGAACACTGAAGCTTTCTTT. This translates into CASSIGDRNTEAFF.

The V and J genes are TRBV5-4 and TRBJ2-7, with 8 bases matching TRBD2. The CDR3 contains 16 residues. V trimming: 6 bases; J trimming: 2 bases; junction bases outside the gene matches: 13. Per germline, CDR1 SGHNT and CDR2 YYREEE (reference sequence). In DNA, the CDR3 is TGTGCCAGCACCTCAAAGAAAGCGGGAGCAACCTACGAGCAGTACTTC. Translating it yields CASTSKKAGATYEQYF. Full variable domain (remainder filled in from reference TRBV5-4 and TRBJ2-7): ETGVTQSPTHLIKTRGQQVTLRCSSQSGHNTVSWYQQALGQGPQFIFQYYREEENGRGNFPPRFSGLQFPNYSSELNVNALELDDSALYLCASTSKKAGATYEQYFGPGTRLTVT.

About this clone itself: Other DNA sequences of this sample code for an identical CDR3. CDR3: CASSVEVGGDEQYF. CDR3 bases: TGTGCCAGCAGCGTAGAGGTGGGAGGGGACGAGCAGTACTTC. The chain employs TRBV9 and TRBJ2-7, with 7 nucleotides matching TRBD2. This CDR3 has 14 residues. Germline V gene lookup returns CDR1 SGDLS and CDR2 YYNGEE. Trimming cost V 0 bases and J 5 bases; bases outside gene matches: 5.

The chain uses TRBV7-9 and TRBJ1-1, with D uncertain. V lost 5 bases and J lost 0, with 13 bases in between. The CDR3 contains 15 residues. CDR1 SEHNR and CDR2 FQNEAQ come from the germline V gene (reference sequence). The chain's CDR3 is CASSPHPYMNTEAFF. The CDR3 DNA sequence: TGTGCCAGCAGCCCTCACCCCTACATGAACACTGAAGCTTTCTTT.